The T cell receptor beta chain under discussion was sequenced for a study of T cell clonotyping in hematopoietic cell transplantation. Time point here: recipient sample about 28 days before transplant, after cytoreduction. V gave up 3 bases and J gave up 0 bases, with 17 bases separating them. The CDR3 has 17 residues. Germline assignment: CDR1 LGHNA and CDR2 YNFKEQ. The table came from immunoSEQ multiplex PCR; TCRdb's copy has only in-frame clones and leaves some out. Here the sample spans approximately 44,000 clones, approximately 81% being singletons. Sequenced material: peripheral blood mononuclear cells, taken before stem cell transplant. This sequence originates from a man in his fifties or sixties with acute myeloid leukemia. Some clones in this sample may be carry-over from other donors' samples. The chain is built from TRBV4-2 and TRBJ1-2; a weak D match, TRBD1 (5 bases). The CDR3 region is CASSHEGLSASNYGYTF. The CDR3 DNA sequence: TGTGCCAGCAGCCACGAGGGACTGTCCGCATCTAACTATGGCTACACCTTC.